The 18 T cell receptor beta chains below were found in one sample sequenced in a study of naive and memory T cell subsets. Points from the study as a whole: Possibly reflecting memory cells re-expressing CD45RA, a few larger clonotypes occurred in naive repertoires, especially CD8.

The beta constant-region primer was an equimolar mix of two oligonucleotides covering TRBC1 and TRBC2. Ligated cDNA was amplified by four rounds of PCR with nested alpha and beta constant-region primers and SP2. TCRdb reprocessed the UMI-ligation and nested PCR reads via MiXCR and lists one record per CDR3 protein. The data show fewer than 150,000 distinct CDR3 sequences, about 20% seen once. Their antigens remain unidentified. What was sequenced was naive CD8+ T cells from blood. Receptors were obtained from a human donor in good health.

This chain connects TRBV7-9 to TRBJ2-7; TRBD1 matches at 11 bases. The V segment lost 1 base and the J segment 2 bases; nucleotides outside the gene matches: 4. There are 16 residues in the CDR3. The germline CDR1 and CDR2 sequences are SEHNR and FQNEAQ (reference sequence). CDR3 sequence (DNA): TGTGCCAGCAGCTTAGAGGGACAGGGGGTCCCCTACGAGCAGTACTTC. This gives the protein CASSLEGQGVPYEQYF.

The sample holds a few counts of this clonotype. The rearrangement uses TRBV10-2 and TRBJ2-5; 13 nucleotides align to TRBD2. The CDR3 loop spans 15 amino acids. The germline V gene has CDR1 WSHSY and CDR2 SAAADI. The ends lost 5 bases at V and 4 bases at J; junction bases unmatched: 4. The CDR3 nucleotides are TGCGCCAGCAGTCGGACTAGCGGGAGTGGAGAGACCCAGTACTTC. This encodes CASSRTSGSGETQYF.

This CDR3 is CASRLDYEQYF. The CDR3 nucleotides read TGTGCCAGCAGACTAGACTACGAGCAGTACTTC. The chain uses TRBV28 and TRBJ2-7; D is perhaps TRBD2 (5 bases). V was clipped by 6 bases and J by 3 bases, with 6 bases between them. Per the germline V gene, CDR1 is MDHEN and CDR2 is SYDVKM. The CDR3 loop spans 11 amino acids.

J is TRBJ2-1 and V is TRBV7-8, with 11 bases identical to TRBD2. Trimming took 4 bases from V and 6 from J; bases not matched to a gene: 20. The CDR3 contains 20 residues. CDR1 is SGHVS, CDR2 FQNEAQ, per germline. The CDR3 loop reads CASSSRRVAGGRSIGNEQFF. The DNA of the CDR3 is TGTGCCAGCAGCTCCCGACGTGTAGCGGGAGGGCGATCGATAGGCAATGAGCAGTTCTTC.

At least ten counts were recorded for this clonotype. The J gene is TRBJ2-3, the V gene TRBV12-3 or TRBV12-4; D is unresolved. V gave up 5 bases and J gave up 2 bases, with 2 bases separating them. The CDR3 loop spans 11 amino acids. CDR3: CASSHTDTQYF. CDR3 nucleotides: TGTGCCAGCAGTCACACAGATACGCAGTATTTT.

V and J are TRBV19 and TRBJ1-1; D is perhaps TRBD1 (6 bases). The CDR3 runs 11 residues. The germline V and J ends were trimmed by 7 bases and 7 bases, with 10 bases remaining between them. CDR1 is LNHDA, CDR2 SQIVND, per germline (reference sequence). CDR3 DNA: TGTGCCAGTACCCGGACAGTTGAAGCTTTCTTT. Protein: CASTRTVEAFF.

The sample holds a few counts of this clonotype. The genes are TRBV28 and TRBJ2-3; weak D call: TRBD2 (5 bases). Trimming pared 8 bases from V and 2 bases from J, leaving 17 bases between. CDR3 length: 15 residues. Germline CDR1 MDHEN, CDR2 SYDVKM. The CDR3 DNA follows: TGTGCCAGCTCACTGGAGGATGGGGACACAGATACGCAGTATTTT. It specifies CASSLEDGDTDTQYF.

This clonotype is a singleton in its sample. V usage is TRBV7-6 and J usage is TRBJ1-1, with D perhaps TRBD1 (6 bases). The V end lost 2 bases, the J end lost 5 bases, and 15 bases lay between the germline ends. Germline CDR1 SGHVS, CDR2 FNYEAQ. There are 15 residues in the CDR3. The CDR3 spells CASSLSGRGGTEAFF. The CDR3 DNA is TGTGCCAGCAGCTTATCCGGCAGGGGTGGGACTGAAGCTTTCTTT.

The J gene is TRBJ1-5, the V gene TRBV29-1; D unclear. Germline-derived CDR1 and CDR2 are SQVTM and ANQGSEA. With 4 bases removed from V and 4 bases from J, the gap between germline ends came to 8 bases. CDR3 size: 12 residues. CDR3 in DNA: TGCAGCGTTGTAGAGGGAAATCAGCCCCAGCATTTT. Protein: CSVVEGNQPQHF.

This clonotype was picked up a small number of times. The V and J genes are TRBV6-5 and TRBJ1-1; 8 bases align to TRBD1. CDR1 and CDR2 from the germline V gene are MNHEY and SVGAGI. Trimming removed 2 bases from V and 6 bases from J; junction bases left unmatched: 8. CDR3 length: 15 residues. The CDR3, as DNA: TGTGCCAGCAGTTACGGACAGGGCTCCGGGGCTGAAGCTTTCTTT. This sequence encodes CASSYGQGSGAEAFF.

Here the CDR3 reads CASSYEGSSGNTIYF. CDR3 nucleotides: TGTGCCAGCAGTTACGAAGGTTCCTCTGGAAACACCATATATTTT. This rearrangement joins TRBV6-5 to TRBJ1-3, with D unclear. Between the trimmed V and J ends, which lost 2 bases and 0 bases, there was a span of 8 bases. This CDR3 contains 15 residues. The germline gives CDR1 MNHEY, CDR2 SVGAGI.

This chain joins TRBV7-9 and TRBJ2-3, with TRBD2 matching over 8 bases. The ends lost 5 bases at V and 4 bases at J; junction bases unmatched: 11. From germline, CDR1 is SEHNR and CDR2 FQNEAQ (reference sequence). CDR3 length equals 16 residues. The CDR3 region is CASSPPGGRFADTQYF. As DNA, the CDR3 is TGTGCCAGCAGCCCACCGGGCGGGAGGTTTGCAGATACGCAGTATTTT.

This clonotype has only a few counts. The gene calls are TRBV20-1 and TRBJ2-7, with TRBD1 matching over 10 bases. The CDR3 spans 14 residues. The germline V gene encodes CDR1 DFQATT and CDR2 SNEGSKA (reference sequence). With 1 base clipped from V and 2 bases from J, the junction kept 2 bases outside the gene matches. In DNA form, the CDR3 reads TGCAGTGCTAGAGGACAGGGGGCTACCTACGAGCAGTACTTC. Its translation is CSARGQGATYEQYF.

This clonotype was found many times. The rearrangement links TRBV28 to TRBJ2-1; D is uncertain. The germline V gene has CDR1 MDHEN and CDR2 SYDVKM. The ends were cut back, 3 bases at V and 2 bases at J, with 5 bases in the middle. This CDR3 is 13 amino acids long. The CDR3, as DNA: TGTGCCAGCAGTTTGGGCCCCTACAATGAGCAGTTCTTC. Amino acid sequence: CASSLGPYNEQFF.

The chain is built from TRBV6-1 and TRBJ1-1; TRBD1 matches 7 bases. Germline assignment: CDR1 MNHNS and CDR2 SASEGT. The junction had 2 bases not matched to a gene; V was cut back by 3 bases and J by 7 bases. The CDR3 runs 12 residues. For the CDR3, the DNA is TGTGCCAGCAGTGACGGGACAGATGAAGCTTTCTTT. It is translated as CASSDGTDEAFF.

The chain has TRBV6-5 and TRBJ2-2; TRBD2 agrees at 8 bases. The CDR3 length is 15 residues. V gave up 10 bases and J gave up 7 bases; unmatched junction bases: 14. Germline lookup yields CDR1 MNHEY and CDR2 SVGAGI. CDR3 DNA sequence: TGTGCCACGTCGGGGGGGGGGCCTGGCTTCGGGGAGCTGTTTTTT. Its protein is CATSGGGPGFGELFF.

The CDR3 region is CATSRDAHNEQFF. The CDR3 DNA is TGTGCCACCAGCAGAGATGCCCACAATGAGCAGTTCTTC. The chain employs TRBV15 and TRBJ2-1; D call uncertain. V lost 0 bases and J lost 5, with 5 bases in between. This CDR3 comprises 13 residues. Germline values: CDR1 LNHNV, CDR2 YYDKDF (reference sequence).

The CDR3 spells CACSVQSSYNEQFF. The CDR3 DNA is TGTGCCTGCTCTGTGCAAAGCTCCTACAATGAGCAGTTCTTC. The rearrangement joins TRBV27 to TRBJ2-1; D remains unclear. This CDR3 is built from 14 residues. Trimming pared 11 bases from V and 0 bases from J, leaving 14 bases between. CDR1 is MNHEY, CDR2 SMNVEV, per germline (reference sequence).